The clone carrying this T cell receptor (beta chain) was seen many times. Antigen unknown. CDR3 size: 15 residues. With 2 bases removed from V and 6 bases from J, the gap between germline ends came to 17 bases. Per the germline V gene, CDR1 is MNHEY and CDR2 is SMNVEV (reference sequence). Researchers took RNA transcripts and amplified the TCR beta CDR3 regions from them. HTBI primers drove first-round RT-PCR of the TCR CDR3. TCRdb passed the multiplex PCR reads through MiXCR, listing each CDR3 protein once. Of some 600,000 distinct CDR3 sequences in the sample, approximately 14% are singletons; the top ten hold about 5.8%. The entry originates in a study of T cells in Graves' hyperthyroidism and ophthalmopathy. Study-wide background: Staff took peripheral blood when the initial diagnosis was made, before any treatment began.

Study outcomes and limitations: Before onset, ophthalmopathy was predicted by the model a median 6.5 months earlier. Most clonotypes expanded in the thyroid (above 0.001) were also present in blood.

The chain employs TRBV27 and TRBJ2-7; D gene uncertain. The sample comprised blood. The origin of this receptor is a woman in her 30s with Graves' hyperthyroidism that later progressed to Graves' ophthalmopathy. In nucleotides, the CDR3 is TGTGCCAGCAGTTTAAATCCGGGCCCCTCGGCCGAGCAGTACTTC. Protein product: CASSLNPGPSAEQYF.